This T cell receptor (beta chain) was recovered during a study of cytomegalovirus exposure and HLA in healthy donors. Study-level results: 150 to 200 TCR beta chains were listed as cytomegalovirus-associated.

From the 120-subject validation cohort, which was separate from the approximately 670-subject first cohort, the donors were drawn. Worth noting for this clone: Its antigen is as yet unknown.

Data came from immunoSEQ multiplex PCR; TCRdb stores just in-frame clones and leaves some out. Of about 66,000 clones in the sample, 96% were seen once. Germline assignment: CDR1 GTSNPN and CDR2 SVGIG (reference sequence). V dropped 4 bases and J dropped 5; count of bases not matched to a gene: 5. The CDR3 is 13 residues long. The sample consisted of PBMCs. This sequence was found in a man aged 18 to 30 in good health and CMV-seronegative. The rearrangement links TRBV30 to TRBJ1-3; 7 nucleotides align to TRBD1. DNA for the CDR3: TGTGCCTGGACAGGGGGTTTCAGAAACACCATATATTTT. Residues: CAWTGGFRNTIYF.